This T cell receptor beta chain comes out of a study of metastatic and nonmetastatic thyroid tumors. Original handling: Using the CDR3 differences seen across clinicopathological groups, the authors built a distant-metastasis classifier for papillary thyroid cancer, which was meant to discriminate distant-metastatic patients. TCRdb re-called the PCR reads through MiXCR. It is TCRdb's table, rather than the study itself, that gives the V and J calls and clone size. In the table there are around 34,000 clones, over 20% of which are singletons. Study-level findings and limits: Versus benign nodules, malignant thyroid tumors reportedly had significantly higher TCR beta diversity, in blood and tumor.

Nobody among the patients had been given any treatment before thyroid surgery. Losses at the gene ends were 4 bases for V and 6 bases for J; bases not matched to a gene: 10. The CDR3 runs to 16 residues. Germline-derived CDR1 and CDR2 are KGHDR and SFDVKD. This clone came up a few times. The antigen is not known. Sequenced: tumor tissue. The chain joins TRBV24-1 to TRBJ2-7; TRBD1 aligns across 11 bases. The receptor was isolated from a male donor with papillary thyroid cancer or a benign thyroid nodule (not recorded which). Some clones in this sample may be carry-over from other donors' samples. As DNA, the CDR3 is TGTGCCACCAGTGACCCTCGGACAGGGGGCTTCTCCGAGCAGTACTTC. This translates into CATSDPRTGGFSEQYF.